This T cell receptor beta chain was sequenced for a study of shared clonotypes between healthy human individuals. Generated by immunoSEQ multiplex PCR, the TCRdb table keeps only in-frame clones and is missing some. Among roughly 640,000 clones listed, approximately 79% were seen once. Sequences were obtained from memory CD4+ T cells sorted from blood. As for subset: CD45RA-negative fraction. The TCR comes from a woman in her twenties or thirties in good health.

DNA of the CDR3: TGTGCCAGCAGTACTCAATTACAGGTTTATCAATCTAACTATGGCTACACCTTC. As protein: CASSTQLQVYQSNYGYTF. This chain connects TRBV28 to TRBJ1-2; possible D gene TRBD1, 5 bases. V was cut by 5 bases and J by 0 bases, with 22 bases left in between. The CDR3 runs to 18 residues. Germline CDR1 MDHEN, CDR2 SYDVKM.